This TCR beta chain originates from a study of T cells after yellow fever vaccination (dated by TCRdb to between 2017 and 2020). Looking at the study overall: The SMART-Seq v4 Ultra Low Input RNA kit was used to prepare libraries from fractions with low cell numbers. Blood samples were taken at several timepoints before and after primary and secondary immunization, and bulk PBMC replicates and cell subsets were isolated. To follow T-cell clones before and after primary and booster YFV17D yellow fever vaccination, bulk TCR alpha and beta repertoires were sequenced over time. Two healthy male donors, one aged 18 to 30 and one aged 30 to 39 years, were included in the cohort.

The treatment or condition tag for this specimen amounts to: live attenuated yellow fever vaccine strain. At every blood-draw timepoint, two biological replicates of bulk PBMCs were collected. A standard Ficoll-Paque protocol was used to isolate PBMCs from peripheral blood. RNA was extracted with TriZol from bulk PBMCs, CD4 and CD8 fractions, and dextramer-positive and dextramer-negative fractions. Data came from an Illumina NovaSeq 6000. TCR cDNA was made using 5'RACE template switching, a step that added a universal primer site and unique molecular identifiers. cDNA synthesis was primed from both the TCR alpha and TCR beta constant segments. Library amplification used two PCR steps, and the second PCR step added sample barcodes and sequencing adapters. Sequencing of libraries was done on Illumina HiSeq 2500 (2x100 bp) or NovaSeq (2x150 bp). Under the source paper's analysis protocol: MIGEC was used to demultiplex reads and collapse the reads into UMI consensus sequences, and MiXCR was used for V(D)J alignment. Clonotypes responding to the vaccine were identified with edgeR on replicate PBMC samples, with the criteria of FDR below 0.01 and a log2 fold change above 5 up to day 15. Each bulk clonotype was labeled CD4 or CD8 based on which sequenced repertoire, CD4 or CD8, contained the clonotype at higher abundance. TCRdb redid the processing of the public reads, applying fastp at Q25 and MiXCR, and retained in-frame beta chains. Under each unique CDR3 protein, matching rows form one entry showing the most common genes and DNA. These V and J calls rely on TCRdb rather than the paper's analysis. This sample comprises about 310,000 distinct CDR3 sequences, approximately 3.9% of them detected only once. Of the sample, about 20% is held by the ten largest clones.

Remarks on this clonotype: It has no known antigen specificity. One base away there is no much larger clone; base qualities are not given.

Overall study outcomes, separate from this receptor: FACS-sorted repertoires could contain abundant contaminating clonotypes from the bulk population, so computational filtering was required. The study included only a couple of donors, which limits how far the findings can be generalized. A small fraction of clonotypes showed up in both the CD4 and CD8 compartments, probably as a result of convergent recombination. After the booster, most of the clones that had expanded following primary vaccination were detected again (roughly 97% of CD4 and around 88% of CD8), which suggests that memory was broadly maintained. Compared with the primary T-cell response, the secondary T-cell response was weaker but faster, peaking on day 5 rather than day 15.

V loses 4 bases, J loses 3 bases, and the germline ends lie 13 bases apart. Taken from cysteine to phenylalanine, the CDR3 has 14 residues. Solely the CDR3 DNA is kept, with 42 bases framed from the first base. CDR1 and CDR2 (SGHRS, YFSETQ) derive from the germline V gene. This TCR was recovered from a man between 18 and 29 years old who received the YFV17D yellow fever vaccine. Rearrangement joined TRBV5-1 to TRBJ2-5; the D segment could be TRBD2, given 5 matching bases. The sample was PBMCs, taken on the day of the yellow fever booster vaccination. The DNA reads as follows: TGCGCCAGCAGCCCACTTTCGAGGGAAGAGACCCAGTACTTC. Protein translation: CASSPLSREETQYF.